This TCR beta chain was recorded in a study of cytomegalovirus exposure and HLA in healthy donors. PCR used 60 Vbeta primers and 13 Jbeta primers. The assay was immunoSEQ multiplex PCR, and TCRdb's table has in-frame clones only and misses some. The table records roughly 190,000 clones, about 83% of them present only once. The germline gives CDR1 LNHNV, CDR2 YYDKDF (reference sequence). The CDR3 is 15 residues long. Trimming pared 5 bases from V and 3 bases from J, leaving 16 bases between. The chain recombines TRBV15 with TRBJ1-1, with a possible D match to TRBD1 (5 bases). The sequenced material came from PBMCs. The receptor was derived from a woman aged 50 to 60 in good health and CMV-seropositive. CDR3 DNA sequence: TGTGCCACCAGCCCCCGGGTCAGGGTGGACACTGAAGCTTTCTTT. It specifies CATSPRVRVDTEAFF.